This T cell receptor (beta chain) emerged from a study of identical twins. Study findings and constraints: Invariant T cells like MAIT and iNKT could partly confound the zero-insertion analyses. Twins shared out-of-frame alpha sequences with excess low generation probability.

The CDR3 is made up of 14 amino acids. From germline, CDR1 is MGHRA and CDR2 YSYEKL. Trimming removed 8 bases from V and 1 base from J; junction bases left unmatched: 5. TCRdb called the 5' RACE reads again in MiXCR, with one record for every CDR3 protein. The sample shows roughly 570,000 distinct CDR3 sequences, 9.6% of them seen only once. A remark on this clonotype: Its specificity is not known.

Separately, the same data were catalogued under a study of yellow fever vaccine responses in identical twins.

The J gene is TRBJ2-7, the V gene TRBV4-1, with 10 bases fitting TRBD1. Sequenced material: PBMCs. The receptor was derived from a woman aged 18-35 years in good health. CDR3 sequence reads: CASAGTGVSYEQYF. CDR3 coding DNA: TGCGCCAGCGCAGGGACAGGGGTTTCCTACGAGCAGTACTTC.